These T cell receptor beta chains were read from a single sample in a study of blood T cell repertoires in COVID-19. The method was immunoSEQ multiplex PCR; TCRdb's version includes in-frame clones alone and lacks a portion of them. The repertoire includes some 50,000 clones, about four fifths of them detected once, and approximately 7.7% sits in the top ten. Sequenced input: peripheral blood. These receptor sequences come from a woman aged 80 or over with acute or convalescent COVID-19. Each CDR3 is given without its conserved first and last residue.

V gene	J gene	CDR3 protein
TRBV6-5	TRBJ1-5	ASRRRDSSNQPQH
TRBV5-1	TRBJ1-4	ASSLTGTSNEKLF
TRBV5-1	TRBJ1-1	ASSPESAMPTEAF
TRBV28	TRBJ2-7	ASRTYGTGDPYEQY
TRBV29-1	TRBJ2-1	SVRQGLYNEQF
TRBV30	TRBJ1-5	AWSGAVSNQPQH
TRBV7-8	TRBJ2-5	ASSATGQGRVETQY
TRBV9	TRBJ2-1	ASSETTALGNEQF
TRBV19	TRBJ1-2	ASELKWQGAYGYT
TRBV6-4	TRBJ2-1	ASSVGAGVGEQF
TRBV10-2	TRBJ1-6	ASSETSQGYSPLH
TRBV19	TRBJ1-2	ASSFETGTYYGYT
TRBV4-1	TRBJ1-1	ASSHRGGFYTEAF
TRBV6-6	TRBJ2-3	ASSRSERGTSTDTQY